This T cell receptor (beta chain) comes out of a study of T-cell reconstitution after alpha-beta-depleted transplantation in children. This clonotype was counted many times. What it recognizes is unknown. V lost 2 bases, J lost 2 bases, and 15 bases stayed unmatched. CDR1 and CDR2 (germline): MDHEN, SYDVKM. There are 19 residues in the CDR3. Whole-study results and caveats: From newly produced T cells came most of the T-cell counts and diversity one year after transplant.

Unique molecular identifiers were incorporated during preparation of the TCRbeta library. TCRdb reanalysed the PCR reads using MiXCR and keeps one entry per CDR3 protein. The data hold 200,000 or so distinct CDR3 sequences, with 5% to 7.5% observed a single time. The genes are TRBV28 and TRBJ2-3; TRBD2 matches 8 bases. The source of this sequence is a girl under three years old with combined immunodeficiency, due to receive a stem cell transplant. The sequencing used PBMCs, collected before TCRalphabeta/CD19-depleted stem cell transplant. CDR3 sequence (DNA): TGTGCCAGCAGTTTACCCCTCCTGGAGCGGGGGACCCACACAGATACGCAGTATTTT. Its protein product is CASSLPLLERGTHTDTQYF.